These T cell receptor beta chains were read from a single sample in a study of blood T cells in healthy people across ages. MiXCR, applied by TCRdb to the 5' RACE reads, yields one record per CDR3 protein. The data hold 2 million or so distinct CDR3 sequences, with less than 50% observed a single time. The sample was blood. The receptors were sampled from a woman between 40 and 50 years old in good health. Each CDR3 is given with its conserved first and last residue. The D gene is left open where the match is weak. Size is stated for part of the rows, as once, few or many counts, or as a class when the clone is expanded.

CDR3nt: TGTGCCAGCAGTTTAACACTTGGGACAGGGGGCACCTACGAGCAGTACTTC
CDR3aa: CASSLTLGTGGTYEQYF
abundance: .
d_gene: TRBD1
j_gene: TRBJ2-7
v_gene: TRBV28

CDR3nt: TGCGCCAGCAGCCAAGATGACGCAAGAACTAACTATGGCTACACCTTC
CDR3aa: CASSQDDARTNYGYTF
abundance: few
d_gene: .
j_gene: TRBJ1-2
v_gene: TRBV4-3

CDR3nt: TGTGCCAGCAGCTTAGGAGGTACAATAAATGAGCAGTTCTTC
CDR3aa: CASSLGGTINEQFF
abundance: few
d_gene: .
j_gene: TRBJ2-1
v_gene: TRBV7-9

CDR3nt: TGTGCCAGCAGGCCTTCAGGAACGGGATACGAGCAGTACTTC
CDR3aa: CASRPSGTGYEQYF
abundance: .
d_gene: .
j_gene: TRBJ2-7
v_gene: TRBV6-5

CDR3nt: TGTGCCAGCAGCCGGGACAGCGGATCCTATGGCTACACCTTC
CDR3aa: CASSRDSGSYGYTF
abundance: .
d_gene: TRBD1
j_gene: TRBJ1-2
v_gene: TRBV7-9

CDR3nt: TGTGCCAGCAGCATCCGGGCCTCCTACGAGCAGTACTTC
CDR3aa: CASSIRASYEQYF
abundance: .
d_gene: .
j_gene: TRBJ2-7
v_gene: TRBV5-5

CDR3nt: TGTGCCAGCAGTTTGAGTCCGGGAATGACTGAGCAGTTCTTC
CDR3aa: CASSLSPGMTEQFF
abundance: .
d_gene: .
j_gene: TRBJ2-1
v_gene: TRBV12-3/TRBV12-4

CDR3nt: TGCGCCAGCAGCCAAGAGACGGCCCACGAGCAGTACTTC
CDR3aa: CASSQETAHEQYF
abundance: few
d_gene: .
j_gene: TRBJ2-7
v_gene: TRBV4-3

CDR3nt: TGTGCCACCAGTGTCTTGGGGGACGAGCAGTACTTC
CDR3aa: CATSVLGDEQYF
abundance: .
d_gene: .
j_gene: TRBJ2-7
v_gene: TRBV24-1

CDR3nt: TGTGCCAGCAGCCACCGACGGGACACCTATGGCTACACCTTC
CDR3aa: CASSHRRDTYGYTF
abundance: .
d_gene: .
j_gene: TRBJ1-2
v_gene: TRBV4-2

CDR3nt: TGTGCCAGCAGCTTCGACGGTAGAAGTCAGCCCCAGCATTTT
CDR3aa: CASSFDGRSQPQHF
abundance: .
d_gene: .
j_gene: TRBJ1-5
v_gene: TRBV7-2

CDR3nt: TGCAGTGCTTCTGGACTAGCGGCGATCAATGAGCAGTTCTTC
CDR3aa: CSASGLAAINEQFF
abundance: few
d_gene: TRBD2
j_gene: TRBJ2-1
v_gene: TRBV20-1

CDR3nt: TGTGCCAGCAGTCCACTAGGACAGTTAGGCAATGAGCAGTTCTTC
CDR3aa: CASSPLGQLGNEQFF
abundance: .
d_gene: .
j_gene: TRBJ2-1
v_gene: TRBV28

CDR3nt: TGTGCCAGCAGCTCTCGAGGGACAGGGGGCTTAGAATATGGCTACACCTTC
CDR3aa: CASSSRGTGGLEYGYTF
abundance: .
d_gene: TRBD1
j_gene: TRBJ1-2
v_gene: TRBV7-2

CDR3nt: TGCGCCAGCAGCCAAGCTACCGGCGTCCAAGAGACCCAGTACTTC
CDR3aa: CASSQATGVQETQYF
abundance: few
d_gene: .
j_gene: TRBJ2-5
v_gene: TRBV4-3

CDR3nt: TGTGCCAGCAGTTTGGGGTCGACAGGGGCCGCCTACGAGCAGTACTTC
CDR3aa: CASSLGSTGAAYEQYF
abundance: few
d_gene: TRBD1
j_gene: TRBJ2-7
v_gene: TRBV7-2

CDR3nt: TGCAGTGCTAGAAACCCGGGACGTCGGGGGGTCCCCAATGAGCAGTTCTTC
CDR3aa: CSARNPGRRGVPNEQFF
abundance: few
d_gene: TRBD2
j_gene: TRBJ2-1
v_gene: TRBV20-1

CDR3nt: TGTGCCAGCGGGGACAGCTTCTTATATGGCTACACCTTC
CDR3aa: CASGDSFLYGYTF
abundance: .
d_gene: TRBD1
j_gene: TRBJ1-2
v_gene: TRBV7-9

CDR3nt: TGTGCCAGCAGTTTGGTCGCATTGGATGGCTACACCTTC
CDR3aa: CASSLVALDGYTF
abundance: .
d_gene: .
j_gene: TRBJ1-2
v_gene: TRBV27

CDR3nt: TGCAGCGTCGGTCCGGGACTAGCGCCTCACGAGCAGTACTTC
CDR3aa: CSVGPGLAPHEQYF
abundance: .
d_gene: TRBD2
j_gene: TRBJ2-7
v_gene: TRBV29-1

CDR3nt: TGTGCCAGCAGATTTACAGGCTACGAGCAGTACTTC
CDR3aa: CASRFTGYEQYF
abundance: few
d_gene: .
j_gene: TRBJ2-7
v_gene: TRBV6-2/TRBV6-3

CDR3nt: TGCGCCAGCAGCATCACGGGACTAGCGGGAGTCGGCGAGACCCAGTACTTC
CDR3aa: CASSITGLAGVGETQYF
abundance: .
d_gene: TRBD2
j_gene: TRBJ2-5
v_gene: TRBV5-1

CDR3nt: TGTGCCAGCGGCGACGGGGATGAGCAGTTCTTC
CDR3aa: CASGDGDEQFF
abundance: few
d_gene: .
j_gene: TRBJ2-1
v_gene: TRBV6-5

CDR3nt: TGCGCCAGCAGCCAAGATCTCAACAGGGGGACGGGAAACATTCAGTACTTC
CDR3aa: CASSQDLNRGTGNIQYF
abundance: .
d_gene: TRBD1
j_gene: TRBJ2-4
v_gene: TRBV4-3

CDR3nt: TGTGCCAGCAGCTTTTACAGCCGCTACGAGCAGTACTTC
CDR3aa: CASSFYSRYEQYF
abundance: few
d_gene: .
j_gene: TRBJ2-7
v_gene: TRBV13

CDR3nt: TGTGCCAGCACGGGGACACACTATGGCTACACCTTC
CDR3aa: CASTGTHYGYTF
abundance: .
d_gene: .
j_gene: TRBJ1-2
v_gene: TRBV7-2

CDR3nt: TGTGCCAGCAGCCAAGAGCGGGGGTCTAATGAAAAACTGTTTTTT
CDR3aa: CASSQERGSNEKLFF
abundance: .
d_gene: .
j_gene: TRBJ1-4
v_gene: TRBV14

CDR3nt: TGTGCCAGCAGCCCTCGACAGGGGGGTGGCTACACCTTC
CDR3aa: CASSPRQGGGYTF
abundance: .
d_gene: TRBD1
j_gene: TRBJ1-2
v_gene: TRBV7-9

CDR3nt: TGTGCCAGCAGTAGGGACCCTCCCGGCTTGGGCGTAGAGCAGTTCTTC
CDR3aa: CASSRDPPGLGVEQFF
abundance: .
d_gene: .
j_gene: TRBJ2-1
v_gene: TRBV12-3/TRBV12-4

CDR3nt: TGTGCCAGCAACTACAATGAGCAGTACTTC
CDR3aa: CASNYNEQYF
abundance: .
d_gene: .
j_gene: TRBJ2-7
v_gene: TRBV7-2

CDR3nt: TGTGCCACCAGGACTAGCACAGATACGCAGTATTTT
CDR3aa: CATRTSTDTQYF
abundance: .
d_gene: .
j_gene: TRBJ2-3
v_gene: TRBV6-1

CDR3nt: TGTGCCAGCAGTTCTCGACGGAAGCAGTTCTTC
CDR3aa: CASSSRRKQFF
abundance: .
d_gene: .
j_gene: TRBJ2-1
v_gene: TRBV12-3/TRBV12-4

CDR3nt: TGCGCCAGCAGCCAAGGACTTGGGACTACCCAAGAGACCCAGTACTTC
CDR3aa: CASSQGLGTTQETQYF
abundance: .
d_gene: TRBD2
j_gene: TRBJ2-5
v_gene: TRBV4-1

CDR3nt: TGCAGTGCTAGAGGAGGGGGCTTCAGCTCCTACGAGCAGTACTTC
CDR3aa: CSARGGGFSSYEQYF
abundance: many
d_gene: TRBD1
j_gene: TRBJ2-7
v_gene: TRBV20-1

CDR3nt: TGTGCCAGCAGCCTGGGACTAGGAGTTGGCGAGCAGTACTTC
CDR3aa: CASSLGLGVGEQYF
abundance: .
d_gene: TRBD2
j_gene: TRBJ2-7
v_gene: TRBV28

CDR3nt: TGCAGTGCGTGGGGGCCTCCCTCAGGGCAAGAGACCCAGTACTTC
CDR3aa: CSAWGPPSGQETQYF
abundance: few
d_gene: .
j_gene: TRBJ2-5
v_gene: TRBV20-1

CDR3nt: TGTGCCAGCAGCTTAGAAGTTAATAGTCGTGATACGCAGTATTTT
CDR3aa: CASSLEVNSRDTQYF
abundance: .
d_gene: .
j_gene: TRBJ2-3
v_gene: TRBV7-2

CDR3nt: TGTGCCAGCAGCCAGACCTTCTACGAGCAGTACTTC
CDR3aa: CASSQTFYEQYF
abundance: .
d_gene: .
j_gene: TRBJ2-7
v_gene: TRBV7-2

CDR3nt: TGTGCCAGCTCGACGCTAGGGGCTACAGATACGCAGTATTTT
CDR3aa: CASSTLGATDTQYF
abundance: .
d_gene: .
j_gene: TRBJ2-3
v_gene: TRBV18

CDR3nt: TGTGCCAGCAGTGCCCCGGACTATCAAGAGACCCAGTACTTC
CDR3aa: CASSAPDYQETQYF
abundance: few
d_gene: .
j_gene: TRBJ2-5
v_gene: TRBV28

CDR3nt: TGTGCCAGCAGCCTGACAGAGTCTAATCAGCCCCAGCATTTT
CDR3aa: CASSLTESNQPQHF
abundance: .
d_gene: .
j_gene: TRBJ1-5
v_gene: TRBV3-1

CDR3nt: TGTGCCAGCAGTTTCCGGGCACTAGCGGCGGATACGCAGTATTTT
CDR3aa: CASSFRALAADTQYF
abundance: .
d_gene: TRBD2
j_gene: TRBJ2-3
v_gene: TRBV27

CDR3nt: TGTGCCAGCAGCCCCGAAGGACAGTGGGATTTTGGCTACACCTTC
CDR3aa: CASSPEGQWDFGYTF
abundance: .
d_gene: .
j_gene: TRBJ1-2
v_gene: TRBV7-2

CDR3nt: TGCAGTGCTAGAGAAAGACCCAGGGATCAGCCCCAGCATTTT
CDR3aa: CSARERPRDQPQHF
abundance: .
d_gene: .
j_gene: TRBJ1-5
v_gene: TRBV20-1

CDR3nt: TGTGCTAGTGGTTTGAACGAGGCAGATACGCAGTATTTT
CDR3aa: CASGLNEADTQYF
abundance: few
d_gene: .
j_gene: TRBJ2-3
v_gene: TRBV12-5

CDR3nt: TGTGCCAGCAGCTTAGGGGGGTACTCTGGAAACACCATATATTTT
CDR3aa: CASSLGGYSGNTIYF
abundance: .
d_gene: .
j_gene: TRBJ1-3
v_gene: TRBV11-2

CDR3nt: TGCGCCAGCAGCCCAAACTTGAAATCCTACAATGAGCAGTTCTTC
CDR3aa: CASSPNLKSYNEQFF
abundance: few
d_gene: .
j_gene: TRBJ2-1
v_gene: TRBV4-3

CDR3nt: TGTGCCAGCAGTTACGAGGCAGGGGCAGGGACCCAGTACTTC
CDR3aa: CASSYEAGAGTQYF
abundance: .
d_gene: .
j_gene: TRBJ2-5
v_gene: TRBV6-5

CDR3nt: TGTGCCAGCAGCTTTGTTACGAGGAGCACAGATACGCAGTATTTT
CDR3aa: CASSFVTRSTDTQYF
abundance: .
d_gene: .
j_gene: TRBJ2-3
v_gene: TRBV7-2

CDR3nt: TGCAGTGCTAGAGGAGGACAGGGGAATTCACCCCTCCACTTT
CDR3aa: CSARGGQGNSPLHF
abundance: .
d_gene: TRBD1
j_gene: TRBJ1-6
v_gene: TRBV20-1

CDR3nt: TGTGCCAGCTGTACTAGCGGGGGGGCATCAGAGACCCAGTACTTC
CDR3aa: CASCTSGGASETQYF
abundance: .
d_gene: TRBD2
j_gene: TRBJ2-5
v_gene: TRBV12-3/TRBV12-4

CDR3nt: TGTGCCAGCAGCTTAACAGGGGGAGTAGGAGAGACCCAGTACTTC
CDR3aa: CASSLTGGVGETQYF
abundance: few
d_gene: TRBD1
j_gene: TRBJ2-5
v_gene: TRBV7-8

CDR3nt: TGTGCCGGCACACCGCAACAGGACAGGGTTGGGGGCTACACCTTC
CDR3aa: CAGTPQQDRVGGYTF
abundance: once
d_gene: TRBD1
j_gene: TRBJ1-2
v_gene: TRBV12-3/TRBV12-4

CDR3nt: TGCGCCAGCAGCTTGGTCAAGCCGGGACCATCGGGAGTGGATGAGCAGTTCTTC
CDR3aa: CASSLVKPGPSGVDEQFF
abundance: .
d_gene: .
j_gene: TRBJ2-1
v_gene: TRBV5-1

CDR3nt: TGCGCCAGCAGCCAAGATAGCCAGCTACAAGAGACCCAGTACTTC
CDR3aa: CASSQDSQLQETQYF
abundance: .
d_gene: .
j_gene: TRBJ2-5
v_gene: TRBV4-1

CDR3nt: TGTGCCAGCAGCTTAGAAGGTATGATGGTGGTCACCCACAATGAGCAGTTCTTC
CDR3aa: CASSLEGMMVVTHNEQFF
abundance: .
d_gene: .
j_gene: TRBJ2-1
v_gene: TRBV7-8

CDR3nt: TGTGCCAGCAGTTTCGACAGGCGTAAGCAGTACTTC
CDR3aa: CASSFDRRKQYF
abundance: .
d_gene: .
j_gene: TRBJ2-7
v_gene: TRBV28